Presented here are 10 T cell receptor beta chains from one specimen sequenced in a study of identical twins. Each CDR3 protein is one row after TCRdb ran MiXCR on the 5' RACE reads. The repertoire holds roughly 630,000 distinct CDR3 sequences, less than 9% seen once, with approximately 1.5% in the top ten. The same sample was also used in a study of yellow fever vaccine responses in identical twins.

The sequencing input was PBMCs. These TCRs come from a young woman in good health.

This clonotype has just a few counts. The CDR3 DNA sequence: TGTGCCAGCAGCCCCACCCGACTAGCGGGAGGGAACAATGAGCAGTTCTTC. It specifies CASSPTRLAGGNNEQFF. The chain has TRBV7-3 and TRBJ2-1; 14 bases line up with TRBD2. This CDR3 is built from 17 residues. Germline CDR1 and CDR2: SGHTA and FQGTGA. V lost 5 bases to trimming and J lost 5 bases; unmatched junction nucleotides: 8.

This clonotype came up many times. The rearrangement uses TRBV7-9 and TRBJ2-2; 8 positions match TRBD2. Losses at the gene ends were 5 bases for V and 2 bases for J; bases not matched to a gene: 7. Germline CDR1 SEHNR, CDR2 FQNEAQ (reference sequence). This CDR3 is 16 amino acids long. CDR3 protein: CASSPVAGINTGELFF. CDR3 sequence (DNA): TGTGCCAGCAGCCCCGTAGCGGGGATCAACACCGGGGAGCTGTTTTTT.

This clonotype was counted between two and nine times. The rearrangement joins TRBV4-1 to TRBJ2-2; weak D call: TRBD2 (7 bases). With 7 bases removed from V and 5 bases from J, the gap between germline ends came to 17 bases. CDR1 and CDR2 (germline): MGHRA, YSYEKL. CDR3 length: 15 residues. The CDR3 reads CASKGGVGETGELFF. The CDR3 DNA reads TGCGCCAGCAAGGGGGGGGTGGGAGAGACCGGGGAGCTGTTTTTT.

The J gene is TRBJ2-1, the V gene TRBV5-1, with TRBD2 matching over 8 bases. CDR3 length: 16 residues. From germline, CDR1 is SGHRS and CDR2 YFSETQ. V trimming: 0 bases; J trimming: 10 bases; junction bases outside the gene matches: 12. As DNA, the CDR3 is TGCGCCAGCAGCTTGGAGTTGGCGGGGGGCCAGGAGGAGCAGTTCTTC. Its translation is CASSLELAGGQEEQFF.

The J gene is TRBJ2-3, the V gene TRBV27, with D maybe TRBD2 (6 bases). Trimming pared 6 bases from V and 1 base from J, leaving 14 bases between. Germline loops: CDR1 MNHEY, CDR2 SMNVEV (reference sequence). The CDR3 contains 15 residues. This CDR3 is CASSLGLTRTDTQYF. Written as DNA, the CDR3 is TGTGCCAGCAGCCTAGGACTAACCCGCACAGATACGCAGTATTTT.

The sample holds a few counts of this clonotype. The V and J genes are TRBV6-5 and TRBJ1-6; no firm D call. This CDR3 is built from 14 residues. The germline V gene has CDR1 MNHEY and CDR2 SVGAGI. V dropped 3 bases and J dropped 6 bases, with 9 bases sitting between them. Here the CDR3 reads CASSYSRVNSPLHF. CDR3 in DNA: TGTGCCAGCAGTTATTCCCGCGTTAATTCACCCCTCCACTTT.

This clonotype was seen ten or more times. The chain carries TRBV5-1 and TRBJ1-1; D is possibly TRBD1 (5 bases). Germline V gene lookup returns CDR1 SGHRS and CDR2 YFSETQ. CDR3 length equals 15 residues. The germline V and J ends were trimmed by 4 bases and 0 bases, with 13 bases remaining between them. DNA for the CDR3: TGCGCCAGCAGCCCCCTTGGGGGAATGAACACTGAAGCTTTCTTT. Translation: CASSPLGGMNTEAFF.

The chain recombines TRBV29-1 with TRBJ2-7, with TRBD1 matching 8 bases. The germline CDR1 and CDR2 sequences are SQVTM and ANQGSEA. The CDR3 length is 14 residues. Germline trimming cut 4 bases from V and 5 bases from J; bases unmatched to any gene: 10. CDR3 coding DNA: TGCAGCGTTGCCCGGACAGGGTCGCCGAACGAGCAGTACTTC. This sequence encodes CSVARTGSPNEQYF.

The CDR3 DNA reads as TGTGCCAGCAGTCCCCGTGGTGTTCAGGGGAACACCGGGGAGCTGTTTTTT. Translating it yields CASSPRGVQGNTGELFF. The chain uses TRBV12-3 or TRBV12-4 and TRBJ2-2, with D perhaps TRBD1 (5 bases). The CDR3 is 17 residues long. Between the trimmed V and J ends, which lost 5 bases and 1 base, there was a span of 17 bases.

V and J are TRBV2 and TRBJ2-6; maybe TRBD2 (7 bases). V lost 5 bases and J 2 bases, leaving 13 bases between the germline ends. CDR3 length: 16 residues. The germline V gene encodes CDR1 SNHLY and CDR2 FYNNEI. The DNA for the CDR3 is TGTGCCAGCAGTCGGTCGGGGGGCGCTGGGGCCAACGTCCTGACTTTC. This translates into CASSRSGGAGANVLTF.